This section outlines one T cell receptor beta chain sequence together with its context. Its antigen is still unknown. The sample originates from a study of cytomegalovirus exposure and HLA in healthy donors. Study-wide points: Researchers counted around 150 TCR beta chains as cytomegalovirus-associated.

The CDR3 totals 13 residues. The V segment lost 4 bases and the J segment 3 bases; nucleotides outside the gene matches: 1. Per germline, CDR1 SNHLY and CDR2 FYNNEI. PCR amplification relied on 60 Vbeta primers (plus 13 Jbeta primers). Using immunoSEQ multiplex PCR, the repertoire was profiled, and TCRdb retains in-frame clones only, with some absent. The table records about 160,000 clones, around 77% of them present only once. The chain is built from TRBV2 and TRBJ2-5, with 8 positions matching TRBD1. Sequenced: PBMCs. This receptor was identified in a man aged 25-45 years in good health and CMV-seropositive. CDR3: CASSADREETQYF. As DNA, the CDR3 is TGTGCCAGCAGTGCGGACAGGGAAGAGACCCAGTACTTC. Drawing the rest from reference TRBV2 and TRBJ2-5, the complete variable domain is EPEVTQTPSHQVTQMGQEVILRCVPISNHLYFYWYRQILGQKVEFLVSFYNNEISEKSEIFDDQFSVERPDGSNFTLKIRSTKLEDSAMYFCASSADREETQYFGPGTRLLVL.